This T cell receptor beta chain is from a study of cytomegalovirus exposure and HLA in healthy donors. About this clone: The target antigen is unknown.

The germline V gene has CDR1 MDHEN and CDR2 SYDVKM. The junction had 9 bases not matched to a gene; V was cut back by 5 bases and J by 4 bases. The CDR3 is 15 residues long. The study, taken as a whole, reports: A few chains tied to CMV proved CMV antigen-specific in vitro. Generally TCR sequences proved uncommon, though certain public TCRs appeared in numerous donors.

Generated by immunoSEQ multiplex PCR, the TCRdb table keeps only in-frame clones and is missing some. The profile shows hundreds of thousands of clones, 90% of them singletons. The TCR comes from a woman aged 25-40 years in good health and CMV-seronegative. The rearrangement joins TRBV28 to TRBJ1-2, with 8 bases lining up with TRBD1. The specimen sequenced was PBMCs. CDR3 DNA: TGTGCCAGCAGTAACCTGGGGACAGGTACCTATGGCTACACCTTC. Translation: CASSNLGTGTYGYTF.